This TCR beta chain is drawn from a study of cytomegalovirus exposure and HLA in healthy donors. Study-wide results and caveats: Sequencing depth across donors, presence/absence analyses assumed, was roughly uniform. An analysis that came later showed most CMV-associated TCR beta chains appearing HLA-restricted. In vitro assays verified that three CMV-associated chains recognized CMV antigens specifically.

The PCR used 60 Vbeta and 13 Jbeta primers. Sequencing was performed with immunoSEQ multiplex PCR; in TCRdb, only in-frame clones are kept and a portion is missing. The repertoire has about 190,000 clones, more than 70% of them found once; the top ten carry about 0.24%. Points on this clone: The antigen remains unidentified. Additional DNA sequences in this sample encode the identical CDR3.

The CDR3 covers 14 residues. Germline CDR1 is LGHNA and CDR2 is YSLEER. With V trimmed by 8 bases and J by 2 bases, 9 bases remained unmatched. The sequence was collected from a boy aged 5-17 years in good health and CMV-seronegative. V gene TRBV4-3 combines with J gene TRBJ2-7; 7 bases match TRBD1. The sample comprised PBMCs. The chain's CDR3 is CASSWRQGTYEQYF. The CDR3, as DNA: TGCGCCAGCTCCTGGCGACAGGGCACCTACGAGCAGTACTTC.